The clone carrying this T cell receptor beta chain has more than one count but fewer than ten. Its antigen remains unknown. TCRdb ran MiXCR on the 5' RACE reads and lists one entry per CDR3 protein. This table holds approximately 290,000 distinct CDR3 sequences, 7% to 10% found once. This entry is derived from a study of T-cell memory formation after mild COVID-19. Background on the study: The study found TCR clusters largely donor specific.

The CDR3 length is 14 residues. Trimming pared 0 bases from V and 5 bases from J, leaving 8 bases between. Germline V gives CDR1 SGDLS, CDR2 YYNGEE. Study observations and caveats: Those CD4+ clones that contracted were mainly in CM and EM (CD8+ ones in EMRA). Cross-reactive memory appears to have joined, as suggested by some responding clones showing up in pre-infection memory.

The chain couples TRBV9 to TRBJ2-2; no firm D call. The receptor was isolated from a man younger than 30 who had mild COVID-19 (a few samples of this study predate the infection). Cell type and time point are not known. Material for sequencing was PBMCs or a T cell subset sorted from them (not recorded which). CDR3 sequence (DNA): TGTGCCAGCAGCGTAGCCGCCTCTACCGGGGAGCTGTTTTTT. The encoded protein is CASSVAASTGELFF.